The present T cell receptor (beta chain) was sequenced within a study of shared clonotypes between healthy human individuals. The study, taken as a whole, reports: Sequencing of the sorted subsets was shown by rarefaction to be incomplete despite large depth. Across a few donors, naive CD4 shared roughly 5.2%, naive CD8 more than 3%, memory CD4 roughly 2.4%, memory CD8 about 0.4%. A generally larger estimated richness was seen in naive subsets than in memory subsets. Among non-shared clonotypes, generation probabilities were lower than among those shared by all four donors.

Measured with immunoSEQ multiplex PCR; TCRdb has only the in-frame clones, and not every one. Altogether around 1.9 million clones are present, about 92% being singletons, with the ten largest covering roughly 1.7%. The naive CD8 subset, CD45RO-negative cells positively selected for CCR7, excluded terminally differentiated effector memory CD45RA+ cells. A note on this clone: The target antigen is unknown.

CDR3 length: 14 residues. Germline V gives CDR1 SGHAT, CDR2 FQNNGV. The sequence was collected from a man in his late teens or twenties in good health. Some clones in this sample may be carry-over from other donors' samples. The chain recombines TRBV11-2 with TRBJ2-5; D might be TRBD1 (7 bases). The J call may be in error: the DNA end matches TRBJ2-7 better. The specimen sequenced was naive CD8+ T cells from PBMCs. Here the CDR3 reads CASRSYRGGSEQYF. Here the CDR3 DNA reads TGTGCCAGCAGGTCGTACAGGGGAGGCAGCGAGCAGTACTTC.